A selection of T cell receptor beta chains follows, all from one sample in a study of T cell repertoires in cytomegalovirus infection. What these receptors recognize is not known. Each CDR3 protein is one row after TCRdb ran MiXCR on the reads. The top ten clones hold about 48% of a sample with about 570,000 distinct CDR3 sequences, about 39% of them seen once. This specimen consisted of cultured PBMCs, obtained from culture after CMV antigen stimulation. The receptors originated from a human donor in good health (CMV status not recorded). Some clones in this sample may be carry-over from other donors' samples. Both conserved end residues are part of each CDR3. The D gene is left open where the match is weak. Rows give clone size only sometimes, using once, few, many, or a class for an expanded clone.

>TRBV19|-|-|TRBJ1-6
CASSTARTDNSPLHF
TGTGCCAGTAGTACCGCCCGGACAGATAATTCACCCCTCCACTTT
>TRBV15|-|TRBD1|TRBJ2-1
CATSRVLEGANEQFF
TGTGCCACCAGCAGAGTTCTTGAGGGGGCAAATGAGCAGTTCTTC
>TRBV7-2|-|-|TRBJ2-1
CASSLDPRDEQFF
TGTGCCAGCAGCTTAGACCCGAGGGATGAGCAGTTCTTC
>TRBV28|-|-|TRBJ2-2
CASGTTGGDNTGELFF
TGTGCCAGCGGGACCACAGGGGGGGACAACACCGGGGAGCTGTTTTTT
>TRBV6-1|few|TRBD1|TRBJ1-5
CASSFPDRGGQPQHF
TGTGCCAGCAGTTTTCCGGACAGGGGAGGTCAGCCCCAGCATTTT
>TRBV7-9|-|-|TRBJ2-2
CASSILRVQPGELFF
TGTGCCAGCAGCATTTTACGGGTTCAACCCGGGGAGCTGTTTTTT
>TRBV7-2|-|-|TRBJ1-1
CASSSRTAGEAFF
TGTGCCAGCAGCTCCAGGACAGCAGGTGAAGCTTTCTTT
>TRBV7-2|few|TRBD1|TRBJ1-5
CASSLRTGSDQPQHF
TGTGCCAGCAGCCTCAGGACAGGGAGTGATCAGCCCCAGCATTTT
>TRBV18|-|-|TRBJ1-1
CASSPRQADLNTEAFF
TGTGCCAGCTCACCACGACAGGCAGATCTAAACACTGAAGCTTTCTTT
>TRBV12-3/TRBV12-4|few|-|TRBJ1-4
CASSLLRVEKLFF
TGTGCCAGCAGTTTATTAAGGGTCGAAAAACTGTTTTTT
>TRBV10-3|few|-|TRBJ2-4
CATRGRDGNIQYF
TGTGCCACCAGGGGGAGGGACGGGAACATTCAGTACTTC
>TRBV7-8|-|-|TRBJ1-6
CASSSRGNSNSPLHF
TGTGCCAGCAGCTCCCGCGGCAACAGCAATTCACCCCTCCACTTT